This T cell receptor (beta chain) comes out of a study of early T cells in non-severe SARS-CoV-2 infection. Study context: Bulk RNA isolated from unsorted whole blood underwent sequencing; chains were not paired.

TCRdb used MiXCR to reprocess the 5' RACE reads, holding one entry per CDR3 protein. The repertoire has over 50,000 distinct CDR3 sequences, around 8.3% of them found once; the top ten carry 8% to 11%. Germline assignment: CDR1 GTSNPN and CDR2 SVGIG (reference sequence). The V segment lost 4 bases and the J segment 4 bases; nucleotides outside the gene matches: 5. The CDR3 contains 14 residues. This clonotype turned up a few times. Sequencing was performed on whole blood, taken at baseline. The sequence was obtained from an adult who was a healthcare worker with PCR-confirmed SARS-CoV-2 infection or an uninfected control (not recorded which). This chain connects TRBV30 to TRBJ2-3; 10 nucleotides agree with TRBD2. The CDR3 coding sequence is TGTGCCTGGACCTCTAGCGGGAGACCAGATACGCAGTATTTT. Encoded protein: CAWTSSGRPDTQYF.